This T cell receptor beta chain was sequenced during a study of blood T cells in healthy people across ages. Per the germline V gene, CDR1 is LGHNA and CDR2 is YNFKEQ. The V segment lost 0 bases and the J segment 2 bases; nucleotides outside the gene matches: 1. This CDR3 spans 15 amino acids. A J-beta primer mix and a sample-barcoded 5' primer were used in a second PCR of about 6 to 12 cycles. Using its own MiXCR run on the 5' RACE reads, TCRdb lists one record per CDR3 protein. This table has hundreds of thousands of distinct CDR3 sequences, about 45% appearing once. The chain recombines TRBV4-2 with TRBJ2-1, with TRBD2 matching 7 bases. The receptor comes from an older man in good health. Material for sequencing was blood. CDR3 loop: CASSQERGTYNEQFF. The CDR3, as DNA: TGTGCCAGCAGCCAAGAGCGGGGGACCTACAATGAGCAGTTCTTC.